Following are 29 T cell receptor beta chains from one sample sequenced in a study of T-cell reconstitution after alpha-beta-depleted transplantation in children. For TCRbeta, the library was prepared with unique molecular identifiers. TCRdb analysed the PCR reads with MiXCR anew, one entry per CDR3 protein. This sample yields hundreds of thousands of distinct CDR3 sequences, of which over 15% are seen a single time; 0.9% to 1.2% belongs to the top ten. The source material was PBMCs from the stem cell graft donor, sampled from the stem cell graft. Receptors were obtained from a human donor who donated a stem cell graft to a child with acute myeloid leukemia.

This clonotype was seen many times. The chain couples TRBV20-1 to TRBJ2-1; the D gene is possibly TRBD1 (6 bases). CDR1 is DFQATT and CDR2 is SNEGSKA in the germline V gene (reference sequence). The germline V and J ends were trimmed by 3 bases and 6 bases, with 18 bases remaining between them. CDR3 size: 15 residues. Here the CDR3 reads CSARPGNRVVNEQFF. The DNA of the CDR3 is TGCAGTGCTAGGCCCGGGAACAGGGTGGTCAATGAGCAGTTCTTC.

The chain links TRBV11-2 to TRBJ1-2; D possibly corresponds to TRBD1 (6 bases). This CDR3 has 16 amino acids. Trimming removed 5 bases from V and 4 bases from J, with 20 bases in between. Germline assignment: CDR1 SGHAT and CDR2 FQNNGV. For the CDR3, the DNA is TGTGCCAGCAGCCCCCTGAACCCAGGGGCAGTCTATGGCTACACCTTC. It yields the protein CASSPLNPGAVYGYTF.

This clonotype was counted at least ten times. V is TRBV5-6 and J is TRBJ2-1; 10 bases match TRBD1. The CDR3 covers 15 residues. The germline V gene has CDR1 SGHDT and CDR2 YYEEEE. The junction had 3 bases not matched to a gene; V was cut back by 4 bases and J by 2 bases. CDR3 protein: CASSLDRGAYNEQFF. The CDR3 DNA reads TGTGCCAGCAGCCTGGACAGGGGGGCCTACAATGAGCAGTTCTTC.

The chain is built from TRBV12-3 or TRBV12-4 and TRBJ2-7, with D uncertain. The CDR3 totals 14 residues. The V end was cut by 1 base, the J end by 4 bases, with 11 bases between. This CDR3 reads CASSLGPISYEQYF. In nucleotides, the CDR3 is TGTGCCAGCAGTTTAGGACCGATATCGTACGAGCAGTACTTC.

As concerns this clonotype: Germline and junction disagree at one end, which may indicate a read error. DNA for the CDR3: TGCTGTGCTATTAAGGCGGAGGGTGACAGGGGGCATTCACCCCTCCACTTT. Translation gives CCAIKAEGDRGHSPLHF. The V and J genes are TRBV20-1 and TRBJ1-6; 10 bases agree with TRBD1. The CDR3 runs to 17 residues. The V gene's germline CDR1 is DFQATT and CDR2 SNEGSKA (reference sequence).

V and J are TRBV2 and TRBJ2-7, with 7 bases matching TRBD1. The ends lost 4 bases at V and 6 bases at J; junction bases unmatched: 12. The germline gives CDR1 SNHLY, CDR2 FYNNEI. The CDR3 extends over 15 amino acids. DNA of the CDR3: TGTGCCAGCAGTGGAAGACAGGGAAAGGGAGTCGAGCAGTACGTC. This encodes CASSGRQGKGVEQYV.

This clonotype was counted at least ten times. This rearrangement joins TRBV20-1 to TRBJ1-4; D not certain. Germline CDR1 reads DFQATT; CDR2 reads SNEGSKA (reference sequence). The CDR3 is made up of 13 amino acids. Trimming pared 0 bases from V and 8 bases from J, leaving 10 bases between. The CDR3 DNA follows: TGCAGTGCTAGAGAACTGCGGGTCGAAAAACTGTTTTTT. Its translation: CSARELRVEKLFF.

This clonotype was seen at least ten times. The chain has TRBV6-1 and TRBJ2-1; 11 bases align to TRBD1. The CDR3 spans 19 residues. Looked up from germline, CDR1 is MNHNS and CDR2 is SASEGT. With 5 bases clipped from V and 8 bases from J, the junction kept 20 bases outside the gene matches. DNA for the CDR3: TGTGCCAGCAGTAACCGCTTCGGGGACAGGGGGTGGGGGAACGATGAGCAGTTCTTC. Its protein product is CASSNRFGDRGWGNDEQFF.

This clonotype was seen ten or more times. This chain connects TRBV5-1 to TRBJ1-1; maybe TRBD1 (6 bases). The CDR3 contains 15 residues. The germline V gene has CDR1 SGHRS and CDR2 YFSETQ. The ends were cut back, 6 bases at V and 1 base at J, with 16 bases in the middle. CDR3 sequence: CASTTGQPGNTEAFF. CDR3 nucleotide sequence: TGCGCCAGCACCACGGGACAACCCGGGAACACTGAAGCTTTCTTT.

J is TRBJ1-4 and V is TRBV7-2, with D unresolved. The CDR3 spans 16 residues. Germline CDR1 SGHTA, CDR2 FQGNSA. V was clipped by 0 bases and J by 10 bases, with 18 bases between them. For the CDR3, the DNA is TGTGCCAGCAGCTTAGCGCAGTGGGGTGCGATGGGAAAACTGTTTTTT. Translated: CASSLAQWGAMGKLFF.

This clonotype was seen at least ten times. The chain uses TRBV7-9 and TRBJ2-2; no reliable D call. Germline assignment: CDR1 SEHNR and CDR2 FQNEAQ (reference sequence). V was shortened by 1 base and J by 5 bases, with 8 bases between the two germline ends. The CDR3 has 14 residues. The CDR3 coding sequence is TGTGCCAGCAGCTTAGTTGGATTGACCGGGGAGCTGTTTTTT. This encodes CASSLVGLTGELFF.

The table lists this clonotype with a count of one. The missing conserved phenylalanine or tryptophan at the end of this CDR3 makes a read error likely. The chain joins TRBV15 to TRBJ1-1; no definite D call. CDR3 length: 16 amino acids. The V end lost 0 bases, the J end lost 0 bases, and 11 bases lay between the germline ends. Per the germline V gene, CDR1 is LNHNV and CDR2 is YYDKDF (reference sequence). CDR3 sequence reads: CATSREGTFLNTEAFV. The CDR3, as DNA: TGTGCCACCAGCAGAGAGGGTACTTTTCTGAACACTGAAGCTTTCGTT.

This clonotype was counted between two and nine times. Here the CDR3 reads CASSQESWAEQFF. Here the CDR3 DNA reads TGCGCCAGCAGCCAAGAGTCTTGGGCTGAGCAGTTCTTC. The V and J genes are TRBV4-3 and TRBJ2-1; D remains ambiguous. V lost 0 bases to trimming and J lost 9 bases, with 9 bases between them. Germline CDR1 and CDR2: LGHNA and YSLEER. The CDR3 has 13 amino acids.

This clonotype appeared many times. The V and J genes are TRBV24-1 and TRBJ1-2; D might be TRBD1 (5 bases). Trimming left V 3 bases short and J 4 bases short, with 20 bases between. This CDR3 contains 17 residues. CDR1 is KGHDR, CDR2 SFDVKD, per germline. The CDR3 here is CATSDERGGGIVYGYTF. In DNA, the CDR3 is TGTGCCACCAGTGATGAGAGGGGCGGGGGAATTGTCTATGGCTACACCTTC.

The chain couples TRBV4-2 to TRBJ1-2, with 7 bases lining up with TRBD1. CDR3 length: 15 amino acids. Per the germline V gene, CDR1 is LGHNA and CDR2 is YNFKEQ. With 4 bases clipped from V and 4 bases from J, the junction kept 9 bases outside the gene matches. CDR3 DNA: TGTGCCAGCAGCCCTACCCCCGGGACAGTCTATGGCTACACCTTC. It is translated as CASSPTPGTVYGYTF.

This rearrangement joins TRBV4-1 to TRBJ2-3; 8 bases map to TRBD2. Looked up from germline, CDR1 is MGHRA and CDR2 is YSYEKL. J lost 4 bases, V lost 3 bases, and 9 bases had no gene match. The CDR3 loop spans 16 amino acids. CDR3 loop: CASSQSGGVVADTQYF. For the CDR3, the DNA is TGCGCCAGCAGCCAGTCGGGAGGGGTAGTCGCAGATACGCAGTATTTT.

This clonotype was seen many times. J is TRBJ1-3 and V is TRBV20-1; 8 bases align to TRBD1. The CDR3 totals 13 residues. J lost 5 bases, V lost 3 bases, and 3 bases had no gene match. Germline values: CDR1 DFQATT, CDR2 SNEGSKA (reference sequence). DNA of the CDR3: TGCAGTGCTAGTCAGGGGGCCAGAAACACCATATATTTT. Translated, it gives CSASQGARNTIYF.

This clonotype was recorded a few times. This chain connects TRBV5-1 to TRBJ2-5, with 11 nucleotides matching TRBD1. Trimming at V came to 7 bases and at J to 3 bases, leaving 5 bases not matched to a gene. CDR3 length: 14 amino acids. Germline CDR1 reads SGHRS; CDR2 reads YFSETQ. CDR3 loop: CASGRTGGEETQYF. The CDR3 coding sequence is TGCGCCAGCGGACGGACAGGGGGCGAAGAGACCCAGTACTTC.

Details on this clonotype: One base away lies a much larger clone, so this may be a sequencing read error. This chain uses TRBV20-1 with TRBJ2-7; 8 bases are a match to TRBD2. The length of the CDR3 is 13 residues. Germline CDR1 is DFQATT and CDR2 is SNEGSKA (reference sequence). The chain's CDR3 is CSASGGALNEQNF. The DNA for the CDR3 is TGCAGTGCTAGCGGGGGGGCTTTAAACGAGCAGAACTTC.

This clonotype has more than one count but fewer than ten. V gene TRBV15 combines with J gene TRBJ1-1; D is undetermined. CDR1 and CDR2 from the germline V gene are LNHNV and YYDKDF (reference sequence). Trimming shortened V by 5 bases and J by 1 base, and 8 bases separated the two germline ends. There are 13 residues in the CDR3. The CDR3 loop reads CATSGRGNTEAFF. CDR3 DNA: TGTGCCACCAGCGGGAGAGGGAACACTGAAGCTTTCTTT.

This clonotype was found many times. The V and J genes are TRBV20-1 and TRBJ2-7, with 8 bases fitting TRBD2. Germline assignment: CDR1 DFQATT and CDR2 SNEGSKA (reference sequence). The CDR3 is 14 amino acids. The junction had 11 bases not matched to a gene; V was cut back by 3 bases and J by 7 bases. The CDR3 region is CSASGGDNSWEQYF. The CDR3 DNA follows: TGCAGTGCTAGCGGGGGGGACAATAGTTGGGAGCAGTACTTC.

This clonotype was detected many times. The genes are TRBV29-1 and TRBJ2-7; 8 bases are a match to TRBD1. Germline CDR1 and CDR2: SQVTM and ANQGSEA. J lost 3 bases, V lost 6 bases, and 7 bases had no gene match. This CDR3 region has 13 residues. CDR3 residues: CSVLTGTGYEQYF. In nucleotides, the CDR3 is TGCAGCGTACTAACCGGGACAGGCTACGAGCAGTACTTC.

This rearrangement joins TRBV5-6 to TRBJ2-1, with 7 bases aligning to TRBD2. The CDR3 is 12 residues long. In germline, CDR1 is SGHDT, CDR2 YYEEEE. V was clipped by 1 base and J by 15 bases; unmatched bases: 7. As DNA, the CDR3 is TGTGCCAGCAGCTTGAAGCCGGGCGGGGGGTTCTTC. It encodes CASSLKPGGGFF.

The table lists this clonotype with many counts. V gene TRBV5-6 combines with J gene TRBJ1-1; tentatively, D is TRBD1 (6 bases). Germline CDR1 reads SGHDT; CDR2 reads YYEEEE. Trimming shortened V by 2 bases and J by 1 base, and 9 bases separated the two germline ends. The CDR3 consists of 14 residues. The CDR3 protein is CASSFPGANTEAFF. The DNA for the CDR3 is TGTGCCAGCAGCTTCCCGGGGGCGAACACTGAAGCTTTCTTT.

The rearrangement links TRBV29-1 to TRBJ2-5; D is perhaps TRBD2 (7 bases). Germline loops: CDR1 SQVTM, CDR2 ANQGSEA. The CDR3 has 13 residues. The V end lost 3 bases, the J end lost 4 bases, and 12 bases lay between the germline ends. CDR3 sequence reads: CSVDFRGAETQYF. The CDR3 coding sequence is TGCAGCGTTGATTTCCGGGGGGCAGAGACCCAGTACTTC. Full variable domain (rest looked up from reference TRBV29-1 and TRBJ2-5): SAVISQKPSRDICQRGTSLTIQCQVDSQVTMMFWYRQQPGQSLTLIATANQGSEATYESGFVIDKFPISRPNLTFSTLTVSNMSPEDSSIYLCSVDFRGAETQYFGPGTRLLVL.

Concerning this clonotype itself: A much larger clonotype is one base distant, so this may be a read error. Without the conserved terminal phenylalanine or tryptophan, this CDR3 likely stems from a read error. This rearrangement joins TRBV6-5 to TRBJ1-3; 7 bases fit TRBD1. The CDR3 contains 18 residues. Trimming cost V 3 bases and J 0 bases; bases outside gene matches: 11. Germline lookup yields CDR1 MNHEY and CDR2 SVGAGI. Here the CDR3 reads CASSYRPGTEFSGNTIYL. Here the CDR3 DNA reads TGTGCCAGCAGTTATCGTCCCGGGACAGAATTCTCTGGAAACACCATATATCTT.

This clonotype was seen ten or more times. An end of the junction differs from the germline gene, which may be a read error. The chain uses TRBV29-1 and TRBJ2-1; TRBD1 or TRBD2 may be the D gene (6 bases each). The CDR3 runs 8 residues. Germline loops: CDR1 SQVTM, CDR2 ANQGSEA. The CDR3 DNA reads TGCAGCGTTGTGAGGGGGGTCTTC. It encodes CSVVRGVF.

A single count supports this clonotype. A much larger clone differs from this one at a single base, so this may be a read error. The chain uses TRBV20-1 and TRBJ2-7; D is unclear. CDR3 size: 12 residues. The germline CDR1 and CDR2 sequences are DFQATT and SNEGSKA (reference sequence). CDR3 nucleotide sequence: TGCTGTGCTAGTATGGTGACCTACGAGCAGTACTTC. This sequence encodes CCASMVTYEQYF.

There are many counts of this clonotype. The V gene is TRBV7-2, the J gene TRBJ2-5; 13 bases line up with TRBD2. V trimming: 1 base; J trimming: 2 bases; junction bases outside the gene matches: 1. Germline lookup yields CDR1 SGHTA and CDR2 FQGNSA. The length of the CDR3 is 16 residues. CDR3 in DNA: TGTGCCAGCAGCTTAGGGGGACTAGCGGGACAAGAGACCCAGTACTTC. This translates into CASSLGGLAGQETQYF.